This T cell receptor beta chain stems from a study of T cell responses to AZD1222 COVID-19 vaccine. The study, taken as a whole, reports: Baseline serostatus was positive in only a handful of AZD1222 recipients. Unmutated variant regions are reportedly targeted by nearly half of spike-specific TCRs.

Generated by immunoSEQ multiplex PCR, the TCRdb table keeps only in-frame clones and is missing some. The profile shows 45,000 to 70,000 clones, roughly 90% of them singletons. Pooled in the analysis were second doses at about 4 or about 12 weeks. Notes on this clone: Its antigen remains unknown.

The receptor's source is an adult who received the AZD1222 COVID-19 vaccine. The source was peripheral blood, collected 28 days after the second AZD1222 dose.

CDR3 loop: CAYHPGQGAGGTEAFF. The CDR3 nucleotides are TGTGCCTACCACCCGGGACAGGGGGCAGGAGGCACTGAAGCTTTCTTT. The chain links TRBV6-4 to TRBJ1-1; 12 bases map to TRBD1. Trimming at V came to 11 bases and at J to 4 bases, leaving 14 bases not matched to a gene. The CDR3 extends over 16 amino acids. The germline V gene encodes CDR1 MRHNA and CDR2 SNTAGT.